The clone carrying this T cell receptor beta chain appeared a few times. Its antigen is not known. During its preparation, the TCRbeta library received unique molecular identifiers. TCRdb re-called the PCR reads through MiXCR, storing one row per CDR3 protein. The sample records some 600,000 distinct CDR3 sequences, 10% to 15% being singletons. These data are taken from a study of T-cell reconstitution after alpha-beta-depleted transplantation in children. Overall study results and limits: T-cell numbers and diversity, one year after transplant, stemmed largely from T cells that were newly produced. In patients about two months after transplant, alpha-beta T cells reportedly arose from several hundred expanded graft clones. The origin of high day-60 TCRbeta diversity in some patients lay in surviving recipient T cells and thymic progenitors.

V was trimmed by 6 bases and J by 4 bases, leaving 9 bases between them. The germline CDR1 and CDR2 sequences are DFQATT and SNEGSKA (reference sequence). There are 11 residues in the CDR3. The source material was PBMCs, mostly from graft donor cells, sampled 360 days after TCRalphabeta/CD19-depleted stem cell transplant. This clonotype was obtained from a male patient younger than 18 who had a stem cell transplant for acute myeloid leukemia, so the T cells may come from the graft donor. The rearrangement uses TRBV20-1 and TRBJ1-1; D possibly corresponds to TRBD1 (6 bases). CDR3 in DNA: TGCAGTGCGGCCAGGGGCACTGAAGCTTTCTTT. This translates into CSAARGTEAFF.